These 8 T cell receptor beta chains were all obtained from the same sample, sequenced in a study of regulatory T cells in long-lasting Graves disease. Time point described: persistent/refractory GD, antithyroid drugs over 5 years with positive TRAb. PBMCs were the source of the RNA used for TCR sequencing. Sequencing libraries for TCR beta were prepared with iRepertoire HTBI primers and Arm-PCR of CDR3 regions. TCRdb redid the calling of the multiplex PCR reads with MiXCR, one entry per CDR3 protein. The table shows about 660,000 distinct CDR3 sequences, with 25% to 35% occurring only once. Source: peripheral blood mononuclear cells (PBMCs), taken when the disease was refractory, from a patient treated with antithyroid drugs. Receptor source: a female donor with Graves disease.

This clonotype was seen more than once but under ten times. This chain uses TRBV29-1 with TRBJ1-2, with 8 bases matching TRBD1. The CDR3 is 13 amino acids. After removal of 5 bases from V and 10 bases from J, the junction contained 12 bases not matched to a gene. CDR1 is SQVTM, CDR2 ANQGSEA, per germline. The DNA of the CDR3 is TGCAGCGTTCCCAAAGCTCCGGGACAGGACTACACCTTC. It encodes CSVPKAPGQDYTF.

A few counts support this clonotype. The chain is built from TRBV11-2 and TRBJ2-2; D might be TRBD1 or TRBD2, each matching 7 bases. The V gene lost 3 bases and the J gene lost 7 bases, with 18 bases spanning the gap. The CDR3 extends over 16 amino acids. From germline, CDR1 is SGHAT and CDR2 FQNNGV. CDR3 sequence: CASSLGPPGGGGELFF. In nucleotides, the CDR3 is TGTGCCAGCAGCTTGGGGCCCCCAGGGGGGGGCGGGGAGCTGTTTTTT.

This sequence joins TRBV6-1 and TRBJ1-3; 9 positions agree with TRBD1. In germline, CDR1 is MNHNS, CDR2 SASEGT. V shed 5 bases and J 4 bases; nucleotides not matched to a gene: 9. This CDR3 contains 16 residues. The CDR3 DNA sequence: TGTGCCAGCAGTCCAGCCGGGACAGGGTTCGGAAACACCATATATTTT. Residues: CASSPAGTGFGNTIYF.

This clonotype appeared a few times. This chain joins TRBV29-1 and TRBJ2-7; 8 bases are shared with TRBD1. The CDR3 totals 12 residues. The trim removed 4 bases at V and 5 bases at J, leaving 4 bases unmatched. Germline assignment: CDR1 SQVTM and CDR2 ANQGSEA. This CDR3 is CSVAQTGDEQYF. In nucleotides, the CDR3 is TGCAGCGTTGCCCAGACAGGGGACGAGCAGTACTTC.

Only a few counts were recorded for this clonotype. The genes are TRBV11-3 and TRBJ1-1; perhaps TRBD1 as D (6 bases). Trimming cost V 5 bases and J 9 bases, with 16 bases left between them. The CDR3 spans 13 residues. Germline assignment: CDR1 SGHNT and CDR2 YENEEA. The DNA of the CDR3 is TGTGCCAGCAGCCTGGACGTGGACAGCCAAGCTTTCTTT. It specifies CASSLDVDSQAFF.

This clonotype was recorded a few times. The chain carries TRBV30 and TRBJ2-2, with 10 bases identical to TRBD2. The junction had 12 bases not matched to a gene; V was cut back by 7 bases and J by 7 bases. The germline CDR1 and CDR2 sequences are GTSNPN and SVGIG (reference sequence). This CDR3 is 15 amino acids long. This chain's CDR3 is CALEKLAGVRGELFF. The CDR3 DNA reads as TGTGCCTTGGAGAAGCTAGCGGGAGTTCGCGGGGAGCTGTTTTTT.

The genes are TRBV3-1 and TRBJ1-1, with D possibly matching TRBD1 (6 bases). Germline loops: CDR1 LGHDT, CDR2 YNNKEL (reference sequence). This CDR3 is built from 16 residues. Trimming stripped 2 bases from V and 1 base from J, with 14 bases between. This CDR3 reads CASSQTHSTGNTEAFF. In nucleotides, the CDR3 is TGTGCCAGCAGCCAAACCCACTCGACAGGGAACACTGAAGCTTTCTTT.

J is TRBJ1-1 and V is TRBV10-3, with 11 bases identical to TRBD1. Germline V gene lookup returns CDR1 ENHRY and CDR2 SYGVKD. This CDR3 contains 16 residues. The ends lost 2 bases at V and 3 bases at J; junction bases unmatched: 5. The CDR3 here is CAISETPGQGDTEAFF. The CDR3 DNA is TGTGCCATCAGTGAGACTCCGGGACAGGGGGACACTGAAGCTTTCTTT.